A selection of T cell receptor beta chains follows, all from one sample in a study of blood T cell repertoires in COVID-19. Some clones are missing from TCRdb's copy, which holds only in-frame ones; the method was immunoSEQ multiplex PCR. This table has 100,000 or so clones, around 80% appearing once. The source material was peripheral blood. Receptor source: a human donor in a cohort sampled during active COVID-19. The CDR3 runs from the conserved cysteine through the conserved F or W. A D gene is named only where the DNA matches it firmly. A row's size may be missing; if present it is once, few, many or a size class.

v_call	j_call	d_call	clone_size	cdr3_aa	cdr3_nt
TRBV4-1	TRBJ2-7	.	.	CASSQDGGGTYEQYF	TGCGCCAGCAGCCAAGATGGCGGCGGAACCTACGAGCAGTACTTC
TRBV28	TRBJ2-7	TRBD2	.	CASSPPSGKGEQYF	TGTGCCAGCAGTCCTCCTAGCGGGAAGGGTGAGCAGTACTTC
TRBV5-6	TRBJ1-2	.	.	CASSPMDSFYGYTF	TGTGCCAGCAGCCCCATGGACAGCTTCTATGGCTACACCTTC
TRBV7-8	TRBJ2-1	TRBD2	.	CASFEGRGAYNEQFF	TGTGCCAGCTTCGAGGGGCGGGGGGCCTACAATGAGCAGTTCTTC
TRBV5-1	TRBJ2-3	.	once	CASSSSGGGVDTQYF	TGCGCCAGCAGCTCAAGCGGAGGGGGGGTTGATACGCAGTATTTT
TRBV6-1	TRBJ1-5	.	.	CASSEQFNQPQHF	TGTGCCAGCAGTGAACAGTTTAATCAGCCCCAGCATTTT
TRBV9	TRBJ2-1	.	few	CASSAATGSNEQFF	TGTGCCAGCAGCGCAGCCACGGGGAGTAATGAGCAGTTCTTC
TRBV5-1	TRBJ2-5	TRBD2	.	CASSLDAGRVSETQYF	TGCGCCAGCAGCTTGGATGCGGGGAGGGTATCAGAGACCCAGTACTTC
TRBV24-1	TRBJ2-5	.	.	CATSESGVAAAKGTQYF	TGTGCCACCAGTGAATCGGGGGTAGCAGCGGCTAAAGGGACCCAGTACTTC
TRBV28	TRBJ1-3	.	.	CASSLWGLGNTIYF	TGTGCCAGCAGTTTGTGGGGGCTGGGAAACACCATATATTTT
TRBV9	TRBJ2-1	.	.	CASSVDRRAFYNEQFF	TGTGCCAGCAGCGTAGATAGGCGGGCCTTCTACAATGAGCAGTTCTTC
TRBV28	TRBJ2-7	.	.	CASSNSRVGIVEQYF	TGTGCCAGCAGTAATTCGAGGGTTGGGATCGTCGAGCAGTACTTC
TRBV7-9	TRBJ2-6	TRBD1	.	CASSLGTGGSGANVLTF	TGTGCCAGCAGCTTAGGGACAGGGGGCTCTGGGGCCAACGTCCTGACTTTC
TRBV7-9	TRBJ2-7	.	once	CASSLTGSDEQYF	TGTGCCAGCAGCCTTACAGGGTCCGACGAGCAGTACTTC
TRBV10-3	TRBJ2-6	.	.	CAISGDSGANVLTF	TGTGCCATCAGCGGAGACTCTGGGGCCAACGTCCTGACTTTC
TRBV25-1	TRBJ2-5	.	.	CASSESAPGETQYF	TGTGCCAGCAGTGAAAGCGCCCCCGGAGAGACCCAGTACTTC
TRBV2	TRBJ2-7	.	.	CASTPGTSLYEQYF	TGTGCCAGCACCCCCGGGACATCCCTCTACGAGCAGTACTTC
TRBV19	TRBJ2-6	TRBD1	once	CASSMGTDSGANVLTF	TGTGCCAGTAGTATGGGGACAGACTCTGGGGCCAACGTCCTGACTTTC
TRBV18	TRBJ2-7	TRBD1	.	CASSLGRQGPYEQYF	TGTGCCAGCTCACTAGGGAGACAGGGACCGTACGAGCAGTACTTC
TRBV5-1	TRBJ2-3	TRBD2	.	CASRLPGGGSTDTQYF	TGCGCCAGCCGTTTACCCGGCGGGGGGTCCACAGATACGCAGTATTTT
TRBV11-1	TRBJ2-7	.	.	CASSLRGYEQYF	TGTGCCAGCAGCTTACGAGGTTACGAGCAGTACTTC
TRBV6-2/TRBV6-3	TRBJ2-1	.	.	CASSFLGGADNEQFF	TGTGCCAGCAGTTTCCTCGGCGGGGCGGACAATGAGCAGTTCTTC
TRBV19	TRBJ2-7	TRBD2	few	CASSSSGGYEQYF	TGTGCCAGTAGTTCAAGCGGGGGGTACGAGCAGTACTTC